The rows below give T cell receptor beta chains drawn from one sample of a study of CD4+ T cells in melanoma. Measured with immunoSEQ multiplex PCR; TCRdb has only the in-frame clones, and not every one. Of 120,000 to 150,000 clones listed, 80% to 95% are singletons. The receptors originated from a human donor with melanoma. Each CDR3 is given with its conserved first and last residue. Each record gives: J gene, V gene, D gene, clone size, CDR3 DNA, CDR3 protein. A D gene is named only where the DNA matches it firmly. Some rows have no size entry. The others give once, few or many, or a class for an expanded clone.

>TRBJ2-1|TRBV7-6|NA|NA
TGTGCCAGCAGCCCCGGACACAATGAGCAGTTCTTC
CASSPGHNEQFF
>TRBJ1-2|TRBV2|NA|NA
TGTGCCAGCAGTCCCGGACAGATGCGGGGCTACACCTTC
CASSPGQMRGYTF
>TRBJ1-2|TRBV7-9|NA|NA
TGTGCCAGCAGCTTAGGACAAAGCTATGGCTACACCTTC
CASSLGQSYGYTF
>TRBJ2-3|TRBV7-3|NA|NA
TGTGCCAGCAGCTTAGCCAGGGACACAGATACGCAGTATTTT
CASSLARDTDTQYF
>TRBJ1-2|TRBV27|TRBD1|NA
TGTGCCAGCAGCACGGACAGGGCCCCTTGGGGCTACACCTTC
CASSTDRAPWGYTF
>TRBJ1-1|TRBV6-5|NA|NA
TGTGCCAGCAGCGCCCCGACAGGACGAAACACTGAAGCTTTCTTT
CASSAPTGRNTEAFF
>TRBJ2-1|TRBV19|NA|NA
TGTGCCAGTAATCCGGGACTCAAGGAAATCGATGAGCAGTTCTTC
CASNPGLKEIDEQFF
>TRBJ2-1|TRBV7-9|NA|NA
TGTGCCAGCAGCGAAAACTCCTCCGCGGGAAATGAGCAGTTCTTC
CASSENSSAGNEQFF
>TRBJ1-5|TRBV5-5|NA|NA
TGTGCCAGCAGCTCGGAAGTTGATCAGCCCCAGCATTTT
CASSSEVDQPQHF
>TRBJ1-1|TRBV10-3|NA|NA
TGTGCCATCAGTGAGACCATTGACAAGAACACTGAAGCTTTCTTT
CAISETIDKNTEAFF
>TRBJ2-1|TRBV4-2|NA|NA
TGTGCCAGCGCCCGAGGAGGGGCCAATGAGCAGTTCTTC
CASARGGANEQFF
>TRBJ2-3|TRBV18|NA|NA
TGTGCCAGCTCACCACCCGGTAGCGCGGATACGCAGTATTTT
CASSPPGSADTQYF
>TRBJ2-1|TRBV11-1|NA|NA
TGTGCCAGCAGCTTAGAACAGACCACTAGTCATGAGCAGTTCTTC
CASSLEQTTSHEQFF
>TRBJ2-1|TRBV5-1|TRBD1|NA
TGCGCCAGCAGCCAGGGACAGGGGGCTGTAGATGAGCAGTTCTTC
CASSQGQGAVDEQFF
>TRBJ2-6|TRBV5-6|TRBD1|NA
TGTGCCAGCAGTATTACAGGGGCCCCTCCTGGGGCCAACGTCCTGACTTTC
CASSITGAPPGANVLTF
>TRBJ1-2|TRBV15|NA|NA
TGTGCCACCAGCAGAGATATTGGGGACTATGGCTACACCTTC
CATSRDIGDYGYTF
>TRBJ1-4|TRBV9|NA|once
TGTGCCAGCAGCGTAACAGGCGTTGTGGGCGAAAAACTGTTTTTT
CASSVTGVVGEKLFF
>TRBJ1-4|TRBV18|NA|NA
TGTGCCAGCTCACTAGGGGCCTCAGGAATCTATGAAAAACTGTTTTTT
CASSLGASGIYEKLFF
>TRBJ1-1|TRBV27|NA|NA
TGTGCCAGCAGCACCTCCGCCGAGGGTCCTCGTCTAGCTTTCTTT
CASSTSAEGPRLAFF
>TRBJ1-4|TRBV6-5|NA|NA
TGTGCCAGCAGCCGCAATTGGGGCGCTAATGAAAAACTGTTTTTT
CASSRNWGANEKLFF
>TRBJ2-3|TRBV6-4|TRBD2|NA
TGTGCCAGCCGGGGAGCGGGGGCGTCAGATACGCAGTATTTT
CASRGAGASDTQYF
>TRBJ1-2|TRBV5-8|NA|NA
TGTGCCAGCAGCTTCCGGTTTCTAAATGGCTACACCTTC
CASSFRFLNGYTF
>TRBJ2-3|TRBV19|NA|NA
TGTGCCAGTAGTATTCTCCAGGGAAGCGTGAATACGCAGTATTTT
CASSILQGSVNTQYF
>TRBJ2-3|TRBV7-9|TRBD2|NA
TGTGCCAGCAGCAAACGACTAGCGGGGGGGCCACTTATCTTGGATACGCAGTATTTT
CASSKRLAGGPLILDTQYF
>TRBJ1-2|TRBV11-2|NA|NA
TGTGCCAGCAGCGTTCGATCGGCAGGGGAGGTCCTCTATGGCTACACCTTC
CASSVRSAGEVLYGYTF
>TRBJ1-1|TRBV7-3|NA|NA
TGTGCCAGCAGCGCCAGGGGCGGCACTGAAGCTTTCTTT
CASSARGGTEAFF
>TRBJ2-2|TRBV7-8|NA|NA
TGTGCCAGCAGCATGGTAACTGGCAGTTACGGGGAGCTGTTTTTT
CASSMVTGSYGELFF
>TRBJ1-6|TRBV15|NA|once
TGTGCCACCAGCTTAACAGCGTCCGGAGATTCACCCCTCCACTTT
CATSLTASGDSPLHF
>TRBJ1-5|TRBV7-8|TRBD1|NA
TGTGCCAGCAGCTACACTAGCCGAGCACGGACAGGGAGCAATCAGCCCCAGCATTTT
CASSYTSRARTGSNQPQHF
>TRBJ1-6|TRBV7-3|NA|NA
TGTGCCAGCAGCTCTTCCGCCCCGGATGCACCCCTCCACTTT
CASSSSAPDAPLHF
>TRBJ2-6|TRBV19|NA|NA
TGTGCCAGTAGTATTAGGGCGTCTGGGGCCAACGTCCTGACTTTC
CASSIRASGANVLTF
>TRBJ2-7|TRBV27|NA|NA
TGTGCCAGCAGTTTTACCGTTGGGGAGCAGTACTTC
CASSFTVGEQYF
>TRBJ2-2|TRBV5-1|NA|NA
TGCGCCAGCAGCCTGGCACCTGCAGGACCGAACACCGGGGAGCTGTTTTTT
CASSLAPAGPNTGELFF
>TRBJ1-4|TRBV5-1|NA|NA
TGCGCCAGCAGCCTGACACCTCGCAATGAAAAACTGTTTTTT
CASSLTPRNEKLFF
>TRBJ1-6|TRBV6-1|NA|NA
TGTGCCAGCAGTGAATGGGCAGCCGATTCACCCCTCCACTTT
CASSEWAADSPLHF
>TRBJ2-5|TRBV12-5|TRBD1|NA
TGTGCTAGTGCCGGGACAGGGAGATCCCAGTACTTC
CASAGTGRSQYF
>TRBJ2-7|TRBV21-1|NA|once
TGTGCCAGCGAGGAATTTGAGACCGGACGGCAGACCCCCGAGCAGTACTTC
CASEEFETGRQTPEQYF
>TRBJ1-3|TRBV5-4|TRBD1|NA
TGTGCCAGCAGCCTCGACAGGGTCGGAAACACCATATATTTT
CASSLDRVGNTIYF
>TRBJ2-1|TRBV11-3|NA|NA
TGTGCCAGCAGCTTAGTATGGGATGGGGGCAACAATGAGCAGTTCTTC
CASSLVWDGGNNEQFF
>TRBJ2-5|TRBV20-1|NA|NA
TGCAGTGCTCCAGAAAAAGAGACCCAGTACTTC
CSAPEKETQYF
>TRBJ2-5|TRBV19|TRBD2|NA
TGTGCCAGTAGTATGAATGGCGGGGGGGCCGAAGAGACCCAGTACTTC
CASSMNGGGAEETQYF
>TRBJ1-6|TRBV7-8|TRBD1|NA
TGTGCCAGCAGCTTTCGGGACAGCGAAGATTCACCCCTCCACTTT
CASSFRDSEDSPLHF
>TRBJ2-2|TRBV21-1|NA|NA
TGTGCCAGCAGCCCAACAGGGGGCTGGATAATAGCGGGCACACCCGCGAACACCGGGGAGCTGTTTTTT
CASSPTGGWIIAGTPANTGELFF
>TRBJ1-1|TRBV10-3|TRBD1|NA
TGTGCCATCAGTGAGCCGAGGACAGGTGGAGACACTGAAGCTTTCTTT
CAISEPRTGGDTEAFF
>TRBJ2-3|TRBV7-6|NA|NA
TGTGCCAGCAGCTTTTTGGGGGGGGGCAATCCTAGCACAGATACGCAGTATTTT
CASSFLGGGNPSTDTQYF
>TRBJ2-3|TRBV10-1|NA|NA
TGCGCCAGCAGTGAGGACGGAGACACAGATACGCAGTATTTT
CASSEDGDTDTQYF
>TRBJ2-3|TRBV27|NA|NA
TGTGCCAGCAGTTTATTTGGGCCTAACACAGATACGCAGTATTTT
CASSLFGPNTDTQYF
>TRBJ2-1|TRBV7-2|TRBD2|NA
TGTGCCAGCAGCTTTGTCAGACTAGCGGGGGTCAATGAGCAGTTCTTC
CASSFVRLAGVNEQFF
>TRBJ1-1|TRBV18|NA|NA
TGTGCCAGCTCACCACCGGACACTGAAGCTTTCTTT
CASSPPDTEAFF
>TRBJ1-4|TRBV2|TRBD1|once
TGTGCCAGCAGTCTGTACGGGACAGGTGGAGAAAAACTGTTTTTT
CASSLYGTGGEKLFF